This TCR beta chain is drawn from a study of neoadjuvant nivolumab and ipilimumab in lung cancer. At the level of the study: Nivolumab 3 mg/kg was given days 1, 15 and 29, plus ipilimumab 1 mg/kg day 1 in combination.

CDR3 length: 11 amino acids. Germline-derived CDR1 and CDR2 are GTSNPN and SVGIG (reference sequence). V lost 5 bases and J 4 bases, leaving 9 bases between the germline ends. General study findings and limits: TCR receptors were sequenced in few samples.

Only in-frame clones appear in the TCRdb table, and some are missing; sequencing was by immunoSEQ multiplex PCR. The sample consists of around 13,000 clones, roughly 75% of them appearing once. Regarding this clone: Its specificity is not known.

Sequences were derived from peripheral blood, sampled after neoadjuvant nivolumab, alone or with ipilimumab, at or shortly before surgery. This receptor was obtained from an adult with non-small cell lung cancer. The V call is TRBV30, the J call TRBJ2-7, with D possibly TRBD1 on 6 matching bases. The CDR3 sequence is CAWGGGYEQYF. In nucleotides, the CDR3 is TGTGCCTGGGGGGGCGGGTACGAGCAGTACTTC.